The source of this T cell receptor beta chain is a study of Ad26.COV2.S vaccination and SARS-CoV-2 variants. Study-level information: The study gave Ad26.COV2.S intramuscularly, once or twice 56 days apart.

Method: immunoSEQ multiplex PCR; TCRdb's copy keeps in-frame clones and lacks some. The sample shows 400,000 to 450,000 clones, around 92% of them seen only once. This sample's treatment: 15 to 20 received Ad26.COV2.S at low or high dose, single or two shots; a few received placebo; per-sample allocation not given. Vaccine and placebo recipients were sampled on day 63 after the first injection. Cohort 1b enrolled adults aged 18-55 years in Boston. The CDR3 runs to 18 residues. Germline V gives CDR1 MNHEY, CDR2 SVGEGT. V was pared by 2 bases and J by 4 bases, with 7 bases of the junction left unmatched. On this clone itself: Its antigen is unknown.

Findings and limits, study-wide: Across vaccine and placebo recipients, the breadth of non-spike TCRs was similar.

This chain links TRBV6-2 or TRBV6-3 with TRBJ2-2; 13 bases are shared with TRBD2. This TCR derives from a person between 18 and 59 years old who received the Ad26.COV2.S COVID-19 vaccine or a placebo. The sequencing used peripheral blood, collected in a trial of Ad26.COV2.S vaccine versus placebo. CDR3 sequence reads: CASSYGPTSGGPTGELFF. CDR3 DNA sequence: TGTGCCAGCAGTTACGGACCGACTAGCGGGGGGCCCACCGGGGAGCTGTTTTTT.